The 12 T cell receptor beta chains below come from one sample, sequenced in a study of blood T cell repertoires in COVID-19. TCRdb's table, derived via immunoSEQ multiplex PCR, lists solely in-frame clones and lacks some. This sample carries roughly 420,000 clones, approximately 88% of them seen once, and the ten largest clones take 0.95% to 1%. Sequencing was carried out using PBMCs or T cells enriched from blood (not recorded which). These receptors were collected from a woman aged 25 to 39 with acute COVID-19.

The chain joins TRBV5-1 to TRBJ1-2; D not certain. The CDR3 is 14 amino acids. The V and J ends lost 1 base and 1 base respectively, with 8 bases between them. Germline V gives CDR1 SGHRS, CDR2 YFSETQ. DNA for the CDR3: TGCGCCAGCAGCTTGAGGCAGGATAACTATGGCTACACCTTC. Amino acids: CASSLRQDNYGYTF. Filled out from reference TRBV5-1 and TRBJ1-2, the complete variable domain reads KAGVTQTPRYLIKTRGQQVTLSCSPISGHRSVSWYQQTPGQGLQFLFEYFSETQRNKGNFPGRFSGRQFSNSRSEMNVSTLELGDSALYLCASSLRQDNYGYTFGSGTRLTVV.

The J gene is TRBJ2-7, the V gene TRBV10-3; 8 bases map to TRBD1. In germline, CDR1 is ENHRY, CDR2 SYGVKD. This CDR3 is 14 amino acids long. V gave up 5 bases and J gave up 2 bases; unmatched junction bases: 5. The CDR3 protein is CAISWTGTTYEQYF. The CDR3 DNA follows: TGTGCCATCAGTTGGACAGGGACAACCTACGAGCAGTACTTC.

V and J are TRBV5-1 and TRBJ2-5; D ambiguous. V was shortened by 0 bases and J by 4 bases, with 10 bases between the two germline ends. The CDR3 consists of 14 residues. Germline CDR1 and CDR2: SGHRS and YFSETQ. CDR3 region: CASSLATTRETQYF. CDR3 sequence (DNA): TGCGCCAGCAGCTTGGCTACTACCCGAGAGACCCAGTACTTC.

The V gene is TRBV19, the J gene TRBJ1-6; possible D gene TRBD1, 6 bases. Trimming removed 3 bases from V and 11 bases from J, with 14 bases in between. Germline V gene data show CDR1 as LNHDA and CDR2 as SQIVND (reference sequence). This CDR3 is built from 14 residues. As DNA, the CDR3 is TGTGCCAGTAGTATGGGATTGGGGGCGACACCCCTCCACTTT. It is translated as CASSMGLGATPLHF.

This chain joins TRBV18 and TRBJ2-1; 9 bases align to TRBD1. Germline CDR1 reads KGHSH; CDR2 reads LQKENI. This CDR3 spans 14 amino acids. Trimming removed 8 bases from V and 5 bases from J; junction bases left unmatched: 7. DNA of the CDR3: TGTGCCAGCGCCGCGACAGGGGGTCACAATGAGCAGTTCTTC. This gives the protein CASAATGGHNEQFF.

This clone was detected a few times. The V and J genes are TRBV19 and TRBJ1-2; D might be TRBD1 (6 bases). From germline, CDR1 is LNHDA and CDR2 SQIVND (reference sequence). The length of the CDR3 is 15 residues. With 7 bases removed from V and 5 bases from J, the gap between germline ends came to 20 bases. The CDR3: CASTTWGGGRYGYTF. In DNA form, the CDR3 reads TGTGCCAGTACCACGTGGGGGGGCGGACGTTATGGCTACACCTTC.

This clone has a handful of counts. The gene calls are TRBV7-3 and TRBJ2-3; the match to TRBD1 covers 8 bases. Losses at the gene ends were 2 bases for V and 2 bases for J; bases not matched to a gene: 3. The CDR3 covers 15 residues. Germline V lookup: CDR1 SGHTA, CDR2 FQGTGA. The CDR3 loop reads CASSLDRGLTDTQYF. CDR3 bases: TGTGCCAGCAGCTTAGACAGGGGACTCACAGATACGCAGTATTTT.

The chain employs TRBV28 and TRBJ2-6; D is perhaps TRBD2 (5 bases). Trimming took 6 bases from V and 4 from J, leaving 13 bases between them. The CDR3 is 15 amino acids. Looked up from germline, CDR1 is MDHEN and CDR2 is SYDVKM. CDR3 sequence reads: CASSPRVAGANVLTF. In DNA form, the CDR3 reads TGTGCCAGCAGCCCCCGCGTAGCGGGGGCCAACGTCCTGACTTTC.

The gene calls are TRBV5-1 and TRBJ1-1; D is ambiguous. CDR3 length: 14 residues. Germline CDR1 reads SGHRS; CDR2 reads YFSETQ. Trimming took 4 bases from V and 4 from J, leaving 14 bases between them. The CDR3: CASSPGNPSTEAFF. The CDR3, as DNA: TGCGCCAGCAGCCCGGGAAATCCGAGCACTGAAGCTTTCTTT.

This clone was seen a single time. The V and J genes are TRBV30 and TRBJ2-3, with TRBD2 as a possible D gene (6 bases). The length of the CDR3 is 12 residues. Germline CDR1 is GTSNPN and CDR2 is SVGIG (reference sequence). Trimming took 0 bases from V and 6 from J, leaving 7 bases between them. CDR3 DNA sequence: TGTGCCTGGAGTGTAGGAGGGGATACGCAGTATTTT. It codes for CAWSVGGDTQYF.

The V and J genes are TRBV5-1 and TRBJ1-1; D uncertain. Germline CDR1 reads SGHRS; CDR2 reads YFSETQ. The CDR3 extends over 13 amino acids. Trimming pared 4 bases from V and 4 bases from J, leaving 11 bases between. CDR3 in DNA: TGCGCCAGCAGCGTCCGGGCGGGCACTGAAGCTTTCTTT. It yields the protein CASSVRAGTEAFF. Full variable domain (outside the CDR3, taken from reference TRBV5-1 and TRBJ1-1): KAGVTQTPRYLIKTRGQQVTLSCSPISGHRSVSWYQQTPGQGLQFLFEYFSETQRNKGNFPGRFSGRQFSNSRSEMNVSTLELGDSALYLCASSVRAGTEAFFGQGTRLTVV.

This clone was recorded a few times. The V call is TRBV7-2, the J call TRBJ1-5, with D tentatively TRBD1 (6 bases). Looked up from germline, CDR1 is SGHTA and CDR2 is FQGNSA. The CDR3 length is 14 residues. The V end was cut by 5 bases, the J end by 2 bases, with 10 bases between. In DNA form, the CDR3 reads TGTGCCAGCAGCCAAAGACAGGGCAATCAGCCCCAGCATTTT. This encodes CASSQRQGNQPQHF. The full variable domain, rest sourced from reference TRBV7-2 and TRBJ1-5, is GAGVSQSPSNKVTEKGKDVELRCDPISGHTALYWYRQSLGQGLEFLIYFQGNSAPDKSGLPSDRFSAERTGGSVSTLTIQRTQQEDSAVYLCASSQRQGNQPQHFGDGTRLSIL.